The rows below give T cell receptor beta chains drawn from one sample of a study of human T cells and chemical hapten exposure. TCRdb re-analysed the RACE reads in MiXCR, keeping a single row per CDR3 protein. This sample yields over 100,000 distinct CDR3 sequences, of which roughly 10% are seen a single time; around 3.1% belongs to the top ten. The sequences come from whole blood, collected in connection with sensitization to the hapten diphenylcyclopropenone (DPC). The source of these receptors is a woman aged 40 to 50 with alopecia areata. Some clones in this sample may be carry-over from other donors' samples. Both conserved end residues are part of each CDR3. The order of the fields is CDR3 length, D gene, V gene, J gene, clone size, CDR3 DNA, CDR3 protein. The D gene is left open where the match is weak. Only part of the rows carry a size: once, few, many, or a class if the clone is expanded.

18	NA	TRBV4-3	TRBJ1-2	many	TGCGCCAGCAGCCTTTATTTGGACACCGAATCATCCGGGGATGGCTACACCTTC	CASSLYLDTESSGDGYTF
14	NA	TRBV11-2	TRBJ2-1	many	TGTGCCAGCAGCTTAGCGGGGTTTTACAATGAGCAGTTCTTC	CASSLAGFYNEQFF
10	NA	TRBV20-1	TRBJ2-3	many	TGCAGTGCCTACACAGATACGCAGTATTTT	CSAYTDTQYF
16	NA	TRBV18	TRBJ1-1	NA	TGTGCCAGCTCACCACTAGTCGGACGGAGCGCAAACAGAGCTTTCTTT	CASSPLVGRSANRAFF
15	NA	TRBV4-2	TRBJ2-1	NA	TGTGCCAGCAGCCAAGATAGTGGACATGACAATGAGCAGTTCTTC	CASSQDSGHDNEQFF
13	TRBD1	TRBV10-2	TRBJ2-5	many	TGCGCCAGCAGTGAGGCGGACAGGACGACCCAGTACTTC	CASSEADRTTQYF
15	NA	TRBV28	TRBJ1-1	many	TGTGCCAGCCTTCCCCCCCGAGCCATGAACACTGAAGCTTTCTTT	CASLPPRAMNTEAFF
13	NA	TRBV4-3	TRBJ2-2	few	TGCGCCAGCAGCCTGCTCATATCCGGGGAGCTGTTTTTT	CASSLLISGELFF
16	NA	TRBV18	TRBJ1-5	many	TGTGCCAGCTCTGCCTCCCCTGGGCAGTTTAATCAGCCCCAGCATTTT	CASSASPGQFNQPQHF
14	TRBD1	TRBV5-4	TRBJ2-5	few	TGTGCCAGCAGCCCCCAGACAGGGGATGAGACCCAGTACTTC	CASSPQTGDETQYF
14	TRBD1	TRBV29-1	TRBJ2-2	many	TGCAGCGTTGACAGGGGGTCGGGCACCGGGGAGCTGTTTTTT	CSVDRGSGTGELFF
13	TRBD2	TRBV29-1	TRBJ2-7	many	TGCAGCGCCCGGACTAGCGGGTCCTACGAGCAGTACTTC	CSARTSGSYEQYF
17	NA	TRBV28	TRBJ1-4	many	TGTGCCAGCAGTATAAATACGGGTCCTGCAACTAATGAAAAACTGTTTTTT	CASSINTGPATNEKLFF
14	NA	TRBV11-3	TRBJ2-1	many	TGTGCCAGCTTAGACCCCAGTGGTTACAATGAGCAGTTCTTC	CASLDPSGYNEQFF
16	TRBD2	TRBV7-6	TRBJ2-5	many	TGTGCCAGCAGCTTGGGACTAGCGGGGGGGCAGGAGACCCAGTACTTC	CASSLGLAGGQETQYF
16	NA	TRBV4-1	TRBJ2-7	few	TGCGCCAGCAGCCCGGGGCCGACAGGACACTCCTACGAGCAGTACTTC	CASSPGPTGHSYEQYF
14	NA	TRBV7-2	TRBJ2-7	NA	TGTGCCAGCAGCTTGGGTCGCACCGGCTACGAGCAGTACTTC	CASSLGRTGYEQYF
16	TRBD2	TRBV6-5	TRBJ2-3	many	TGTGCCAGCAGCTTAGGACTAGCGGGCCATTCAAGTACGCAGTATTTT	CASSLGLAGHSSTQYF
16	NA	TRBV7-8	TRBJ2-6	many	TGTGCCAGCAGCCCGACCGGGAACTCTGGGGCCAACGTCCTGACTTTC	CASSPTGNSGANVLTF
12	NA	TRBV20-1	TRBJ2-7	many	TGCAGTGCTCCGGGACAATCCTACGAGCAGTACTTC	CSAPGQSYEQYF
16	NA	TRBV28	TRBJ2-1	many	TGTGCCAGCCTGGGGCAGGGCCAAAGCTCCTACAATGAGCAGTTCTTC	CASLGQGQSSYNEQFF
16	TRBD1	TRBV12-3/TRBV12-4	TRBJ2-1	many	TGTGCCAGCAGTCCGCCGGGACAGGGGTCCTACAATGAGCAGTTCTTC	CASSPPGQGSYNEQFF
14	NA	TRBV12-3/TRBV12-4	TRBJ1-4	many	TGTGCCAGCATGTTGACAGGATCTAATGAAAAACTGTTTTTT	CASMLTGSNEKLFF
14	NA	TRBV5-6	TRBJ2-5	NA	TGTGCCAGCAGCTTCTCTTCCGGGGGTGAGACCCAGTACTTC	CASSFSSGGETQYF
14	NA	TRBV6-2/TRBV6-3	TRBJ2-2	few	TGTGCCAGCAGTTACTCATGGGACACCGGGGAGCTGTTTTTT	CASSYSWDTGELFF
17	NA	TRBV20-1	TRBJ2-7	many	TGCAGTGCTAGAGATATCTTCGGCCAGGCCTCCTCCTACGAGCAGTACTTC	CSARDIFGQASSYEQYF
13	TRBD1	TRBV20-1	TRBJ1-1	few	TGCAGTGCTATGACAGGGTTGTACACTGAAGCTTTCTTT	CSAMTGLYTEAFF
14	NA	TRBV20-1	TRBJ2-5	many	TGCAGTGCTAGAGATCTGGCTAACCAAGAGACCCAGTACTTC	CSARDLANQETQYF
15	NA	TRBV4-1	TRBJ1-5	many	TGCGCCAGCAGCCAAGAGACAGTTTCGGGGCAGCCCCAGCATTTT	CASSQETVSGQPQHF
17	TRBD1	TRBV3-1	TRBJ1-2	NA	TGTGCCAGCAGCACAGGGACAGGGGGAAGTTGGAACTATGGCTACACCTTC	CASSTGTGGSWNYGYTF
16	NA	TRBV7-9	TRBJ1-2	few	TGTGCCAGCAGCACTCCAGACACGACAAGCCTCTATGGCTACACCTTC	CASSTPDTTSLYGYTF
12	NA	TRBV9	TRBJ1-2	NA	TGTGCCAGCAGCGTGGTGGGAGAAGGCTACACCTTC	CASSVVGEGYTF
17	NA	TRBV10-1	TRBJ2-2	NA	TGCGCCAGCAAAAGGGTCCCTTATTTCGCGAACACCGGGGAGCTGTTTTTT	CASKRVPYFANTGELFF
15	NA	TRBV4-1	TRBJ2-5	many	TGCGCCAGCAGCCAAAGACCGGGGGCATGGGAGACCCAGTACTTC	CASSQRPGAWETQYF
15	TRBD1	TRBV6-6	TRBJ2-1	NA	TGTGCCAGCAGCTTCGGACAGGGGGCCTACAATGAGCAGTTCTTC	CASSFGQGAYNEQFF
16	NA	TRBV7-2	TRBJ2-7	many	TGTGCCAGCAGCTTAGCTCCCGGGGGCCCCGAGTACGAGCAGTACTTC	CASSLAPGGPEYEQYF
13	NA	TRBV7-6	TRBJ2-7	many	TGTGCCAGCAGCTTTAGCAGGGGCTACGAGCAGTACTTC	CASSFSRGYEQYF
13	TRBD1	TRBV6-1	TRBJ1-5	many	TGTGCCACCAACAGGGGTAGCAATCAGCCCCAGCATTTT	CATNRGSNQPQHF
14	NA	TRBV2	TRBJ2-7	many	TGTGCCAGCAGTGACGGAGGGCCCGCCGACGAGCAGTACTTC	CASSDGGPADEQYF
14	NA	TRBV7-9	TRBJ1-2	many	TGTGCCAGCAGCTTAGGTTCAGTAGCCTATGGCTACACCTTC	CASSLGSVAYGYTF
14	TRBD1	TRBV12-3/TRBV12-4	TRBJ2-7	few	TGTGCCAGCAGGTCCGAAAGACAGGGGTACGAGCAGTACTTC	CASRSERQGYEQYF
14	NA	TRBV5-1	TRBJ1-1	NA	TGCGCCAGCAGCTTAAGGTTGATGAACACTGAAGCTTTCTTT	CASSLRLMNTEAFF
14	NA	TRBV9	TRBJ2-3	few	TGTGCCAGCAGCGTAGGCAGCATAGCAGATACGCAGTATTTT	CASSVGSIADTQYF
15	NA	TRBV7-6	TRBJ2-5	many	TGTGCCAGCAGCTCGCCACAGGCCTACCAAGAGACCCAGTACTTC	CASSSPQAYQETQYF
13	NA	TRBV9	TRBJ1-1	few	TGTGCCAGCAGCGTAGGGCCGGCGACTGAAGTTTTCTTT	CASSVGPATEVFF
11	NA	TRBV29-1	TRBJ1-1	NA	TGCAGCGTCGCCGGACAACGAGAAGCTTTCTTT	CSVAGQREAFF
16	TRBD2	TRBV19	TRBJ2-2	NA	TGTGCCAGTAGTTCTCCGGGGGGGCCGGACACCGGGGAGCTGTTTTTT	CASSSPGGPDTGELFF
15	TRBD1	TRBV7-3	TRBJ2-5	many	TGTGCCAGCAGCTCCGGACAGGGGGGAGTCAAGACCCAGTACTTC	CASSSGQGGVKTQYF
18	NA	TRBV7-2	TRBJ2-7	many	TGTGCCAGCAGCTTTCCCATGAGCCCAGGGTCCCCGAACTACGAGCAGTACTTC	CASSFPMSPGSPNYEQYF
15	TRBD2	TRBV4-2	TRBJ2-1	many	TGTGCCAGCAGCCATGGCGCGGGGGGCAACAATGAGCAGTTCTTC	CASSHGAGGNNEQFF
15	NA	TRBV7-2	TRBJ2-2	many	TGTGCCAGCAGCTTAATGGGCGGGAACACCGGGGAGCTGTTTTTT	CASSLMGGNTGELFF
15	NA	TRBV7-2	TRBJ1-6	many	TGTGCCAGCAGCGTCAGGGGACGGTCTAATTCACCCCTCCACTTT	CASSVRGRSNSPLHF
14	NA	TRBV6-4	TRBJ2-1	NA	TGTGCCAGCAGTGACGGGGAGGAGGGGAATGAGCAGTTCTTC	CASSDGEEGNEQFF
17	TRBD2	TRBV7-2	TRBJ2-4	many	TGTGCCAGCAGCCTACGGACTAGCGGGGTTGCTAAAAACATTCAGTACTTC	CASSLRTSGVAKNIQYF
14	NA	TRBV20-1	TRBJ2-1	NA	TGCAGTGCTCTGACTAGTCCCTCCTACAATGAGCAGTTCTTC	CSALTSPSYNEQFF
12	NA	TRBV20-1	TRBJ1-1	NA	TGCAGTGCCCCCGGGGGCGCGATTAGGGCTTTCTTT	CSAPGGAIRAFF
16	NA	TRBV12-3/TRBV12-4	TRBJ2-5	NA	TGTGCCAGCAGTTCTGGCCGGAGAAGTCCGGGAGAGACCCAGTACTTC	CASSSGRRSPGETQYF